A single sample is the source of the 25 T cell receptor beta chains below, sequenced in a study of T cell responses to AZD1222 COVID-19 vaccine (dated by TCRdb to about 2021). The time point label for this specimen denotes: baseline before first vaccination. Preparation of the library involved the immunoSEQ multiplex PCR assay. Entries here come from immuneACCESS through TCRdb and include only in-frame sequences with V and J called. Some clones fail to appear in such tables; in the studies checked, an unresolved V gene covers under half of the shortfall, and the cause of the remainder is unknown. The sample yields roughly 190,000 clones; approximately 90% were counted once. The ten largest make up nearly 1% of the sample. Sequencing was performed on peripheral blood, taken on day 0 of AZD1222 vaccination. The receptor source for this set is an adult in good health.

J is TRBJ2-3 and V is TRBV5-4; TRBD2 is a possible D gene (5 bases). This CDR3 comprises 16 residues. Germline assignment: CDR1 SGHNT and CDR2 YYREEE (reference sequence). The ends were cut back, 2 bases at V and 5 bases at J, with 18 bases in the middle. CDR3 sequence (DNA): TGTGCCAGCAGCTTTGCGGAACCCGCGGGTCAAGATACGCAGTATTTT. The encoded protein is CASSFAEPAGQDTQYF.

The rearrangement joins TRBV6-2 or TRBV6-3 to TRBJ2-6; 7 bases are shared with TRBD1. This CDR3 comprises 18 residues. Germline lookup yields CDR1 MNHEY and CDR2 SVGEGT. V was clipped by 4 bases and J by 0 bases; unmatched bases: 9. The CDR3 region has the DNA TGTGCCAGCAGTTCCTACGGGACAGTTTTCTCTGGGGCCAACGTCCTGACTTTC. Its translation is CASSSYGTVFSGANVLTF.

V usage is TRBV7-9 and J usage is TRBJ2-7; the D is unclear. Germline V CDR1 and CDR2: SEHNR, FQNEAQ (reference sequence). V was shortened by 1 base and J by 3 bases, with 10 bases between the two germline ends. The CDR3 runs 14 residues. CDR3 coding DNA: TGTGCCAGCAGCTTAGTAACAGAGATCTACGAGCAGTACTTC. Translating it yields CASSLVTEIYEQYF.

This clone was counted only a few times. The chain uses TRBV14 and TRBJ1-1, with no clear D. CDR1 and CDR2 from the germline V gene are SGHDN and FVKESK. The CDR3 is 15 residues long. V was pared by 0 bases and J by 6 bases, with 14 bases between. CDR3 bases: TGTGCCAGCAGCCAAGATCCGGCAGGTATGGCTGAAGCTTTCTTT. Translating it yields CASSQDPAGMAEAFF.

This clone was seen once. The chain uses TRBV7-9 and TRBJ1-2; tentatively, D is TRBD1 (5 bases). Germline lookup yields CDR1 SEHNR and CDR2 FQNEAQ (reference sequence). The germline V and J ends were trimmed by 4 bases and 3 bases, with 15 bases remaining between them. The CDR3 has 15 residues. The CDR3 is CASSSGRPQDYGYTF. The CDR3 nucleotides are TGTGCCAGCAGCTCGGGACGCCCGCAGGACTATGGCTACACCTTC.

The genes are TRBV9 and TRBJ2-7; 13 bases are shared with TRBD2. CDR1 is SGDLS, CDR2 YYNGEE, per germline. V was clipped by 4 bases and J by 7 bases; unmatched bases: 5. This CDR3 has 14 amino acids. CDR3 region: CASSPGLAGSEQYF. CDR3 DNA: TGTGCCAGCAGCCCGGGACTAGCGGGGAGTGAGCAGTACTTC.

V usage is TRBV19 and J usage is TRBJ2-3; D possibly corresponds to TRBD2 (6 bases). The CDR3 contains 15 residues. Germline CDR1 LNHDA, CDR2 SQIVND (reference sequence). V was shortened by 7 bases and J by 2 bases, with 16 bases between the two germline ends. The CDR3 sequence: CASKRDLENTDTQYF. DNA for the CDR3: TGTGCCAGTAAAAGGGACTTAGAAAACACAGATACGCAGTATTTT.

This chain uses TRBV18 with TRBJ1-6; TRBD1 agrees at 8 bases. The V gene's germline CDR1 is KGHSH and CDR2 LQKENI. This CDR3 region has 15 residues. The ends lost 3 bases at V and 7 bases at J; junction bases unmatched: 5. In DNA form, the CDR3 reads TGTGCCAGCTCACCCAGACAGGGGCAAAATTCACCCCTCCACTTT. The encoded protein is CASSPRQGQNSPLHF.

The rearrangement links TRBV5-4 to TRBJ1-4; possibly TRBD1 for D (5 bases). The CDR3 extends over 15 amino acids. V lost 0 bases to trimming and J lost 3 bases, with 9 bases between them. Germline CDR1 SGHNT, CDR2 YYREEE (reference sequence). In DNA form, the CDR3 reads TGTGCCAGCAGCTTGGGGGGCAGCGCTAATGAAAAACTGTTTTTT. Its translation is CASSLGGSANEKLFF.

The rearrangement links TRBV3-1 (or the pseudogene TRBV3-2) to TRBJ2-2, with 9 positions matching TRBD2. The V gene end was trimmed by 5 bases and the J gene end by 0 bases; junction bases not matched to a gene: 10. The germline gives CDR1 LGHDT, CDR2 YNNKEL (reference sequence). This CDR3 region has 18 residues. CDR3 nucleotides: TGTGCCAGCAGCTGGAGGTCTAGCGGGGTGGCGAACACCGGGGAGCTGTTTTTT. Translated: CASSWRSSGVANTGELFF.

This chain uses TRBV6-2 or TRBV6-3 with TRBJ2-7; tentatively, D is TRBD2 (5 bases). Trimming shortened V by 4 bases and J by 6 bases, and 13 bases separated the two germline ends. Germline V gene sequence: CDR1 MNHEY, CDR2 SVGEGT. This CDR3 is 13 amino acids long. This chain's CDR3 is CASSSPQRGEQYF. For the CDR3, the DNA is TGTGCCAGCAGTTCACCGCAACGGGGCGAGCAGTACTTC.

Regarding this clone: The sample holds other DNA sequences that translate to the same CDR3. The rearrangement links TRBV20-1 to TRBJ1-2; the D is unclear. In germline, CDR1 is DFQATT, CDR2 SNEGSKA (reference sequence). The CDR3 runs to 11 residues. Trimming removed 3 bases at V and 6 bases at J, with 8 bases between. CDR3 protein: CSASAGNGYTF. For the CDR3, the DNA is TGCAGTGCTAGTGCCGGGAATGGCTACACCTTC.

This clone showed up just a few times. The chain carries TRBV5-6 and TRBJ1-2, with TRBD1 matching over 7 bases. J was trimmed by 7 bases and V by 5 bases; bases with no gene match: 8. CDR1 SGHDT and CDR2 YYEEEE come from the germline V gene. The length of the CDR3 is 13 residues. CDR3 DNA sequence: TGTGCCAGCAGATCGGGACAGATACGTGGCTACACCTTC. Translating it yields CASRSGQIRGYTF.

J is TRBJ2-1 and V is TRBV12-5; 10 positions match TRBD2. CDR3 size: 23 residues. The germline gives CDR1 LGHNT, CDR2 FRNRAP. V gave up 4 bases and J gave up 0 bases; unmatched junction bases: 24. CDR3 sequence reads: CASGSASNAGTITSGNSYNEQFF. The DNA for the CDR3 is TGTGCTAGTGGTTCGGCCTCGAACGCAGGGACGATCACTAGCGGGAACTCCTACAATGAGCAGTTCTTC.

The chain carries TRBV18 and TRBJ2-2; 12 bases fit TRBD2. V lost 8 bases to trimming and J lost 1 base; unmatched junction nucleotides: 8. Germline V gene sequence: CDR1 KGHSH, CDR2 LQKENI. The CDR3 has 17 amino acids. CDR3 loop: CASVESGLAGNTGELFF. CDR3 nucleotides: TGTGCCAGCGTTGAATCGGGACTAGCGGGGAACACCGGGGAGCTGTTTTTT.

This chain joins TRBV7-6 and TRBJ2-7; weak D call: TRBD2 (5 bases). Germline V gene data show CDR1 as SGHVS and CDR2 as FNYEAQ. The CDR3 is made up of 13 amino acids. Trimming cost V 5 bases and J 1 base, with 9 bases left between them. CDR3 sequence: CASSRTESYEQYF. CDR3 bases: TGTGCCAGCAGCCGGACTGAGTCCTACGAGCAGTACTTC.

The rearrangement uses TRBV19 and TRBJ2-6, with TRBD1 matching 10 bases. V shed 4 bases, J shed 2 bases, and the junction held 2 bases outside the gene matches. Germline CDR1 is LNHDA and CDR2 is SQIVND (reference sequence). The CDR3 runs to 16 residues. CDR3 coding DNA: TGTGCCAGTAGTACAGGGACAGGGGCTGGGGCCAACGTCCTGACTTTC. Amino acids: CASSTGTGAGANVLTF. Complete variable domain (other parts from reference TRBV19 and TRBJ2-6): DGGITQSPKYLFRKEGQNVTLSCEQNLNHDAMYWYRQDPGQGLRLIYYSQIVNDFQKGDIAEGYSVSREKKESFPLTVTSAQKNPTAFYLCASSTGTGAGANVLTFGAGSRLTVL.

The chain recombines TRBV13 with TRBJ2-6; 10 bases agree with TRBD1. V was clipped by 1 base and J by 2 bases; unmatched bases: 5. The CDR3 has 18 amino acids. Germline assignment: CDR1 PRHDT and CDR2 FYEKMQ (reference sequence). CDR3 sequence reads: CASSLDTGTGAGANVLTF. The CDR3, as DNA: TGTGCCAGCAGCTTAGATACCGGGACAGGGGCTGGGGCCAACGTCCTGACTTTC.

The chain is built from TRBV19 and TRBJ2-7; 15 positions agree with TRBD2. Trimming removed 3 bases from V and 5 bases from J; junction bases left unmatched: 8. The germline V gene encodes CDR1 LNHDA and CDR2 SQIVND (reference sequence). The CDR3 extends over 17 amino acids. CDR3 nucleotides: TGTGCCAGTAGTATCGGACTAGCGGGAGGGCTCTTCCACGAGCAGTACTTC. Protein sequence: CASSIGLAGGLFHEQYF.

The chain is built from TRBV2 and TRBJ2-1, with TRBD1 identical over 10 bases. Per the germline V gene, CDR1 is SNHLY and CDR2 is FYNNEI. V dropped 3 bases and J dropped 4; count of bases not matched to a gene: 3. The CDR3 is 15 residues long. DNA for the CDR3: TGTGCCAGCAGTGAGTTGGGACAGGGGTACAATGAGCAGTTCTTC. This sequence encodes CASSELGQGYNEQFF.

The J gene is TRBJ2-7, the V gene TRBV7-9, with TRBD1 matching over 12 bases. With V trimmed by 5 bases and J by 3 bases, 5 bases remained unmatched. This CDR3 is built from 15 residues. Germline CDR1 is SEHNR and CDR2 is FQNEAQ (reference sequence). CDR3 nucleotides: TGTGCCAGCAGCCCGGGACAGGGGGCCAACTACGAGCAGTACTTC. It translates to CASSPGQGANYEQYF.

The genes are TRBV6-2 or TRBV6-3 and TRBJ2-1; 9 bases line up with TRBD1. Unmatched junction bases numbered 4, after V lost 0 bases and J lost 4 bases. Germline CDR1 reads MNHEY; CDR2 reads SVGEGT. This CDR3 is 16 amino acids long. CDR3 loop: CASSYSGTGFYNEQFF. The DNA of the CDR3 is TGTGCCAGCAGTTACTCGGGGACAGGGTTTTACAATGAGCAGTTCTTC.

V usage is TRBV7-8 and J usage is TRBJ2-2, with TRBD2 identical over 11 bases. The germline V gene encodes CDR1 SGHVS and CDR2 FQNEAQ. Trimming removed 4 bases from V and 0 bases from J; junction bases left unmatched: 1. The CDR3 spans 16 residues. DNA for the CDR3: TGTGCCAGCAGCTCTAGCGGGGGGACGAACACCGGGGAGCTGTTTTTT. Translated, it gives CASSSSGGTNTGELFF.

The CDR3 here is CASSLLPVNSYEQYF. The CDR3, as DNA: TGCGCCAGCAGCTTGTTGCCAGTAAATTCCTACGAGCAGTACTTC. This chain links TRBV5-1 with TRBJ2-7; D unresolved. The V end lost 1 base, the J end lost 1 base, and 12 bases lay between the germline ends. Germline V gives CDR1 SGHRS, CDR2 YFSETQ. The CDR3 length is 15 residues.

The V and J genes are TRBV6-1 and TRBJ1-6; weak D call: TRBD1 (6 bases). The CDR3 has 15 amino acids. The germline V and J ends were trimmed by 3 bases and 1 base, with 7 bases remaining between them. The germline gives CDR1 MNHNS, CDR2 SASEGT. The CDR3 sequence: CASSDRGSYNSPLHF. CDR3 sequence (DNA): TGTGCCAGCAGTGACAGGGGTTCCTATAATTCACCCCTCCACTTT.